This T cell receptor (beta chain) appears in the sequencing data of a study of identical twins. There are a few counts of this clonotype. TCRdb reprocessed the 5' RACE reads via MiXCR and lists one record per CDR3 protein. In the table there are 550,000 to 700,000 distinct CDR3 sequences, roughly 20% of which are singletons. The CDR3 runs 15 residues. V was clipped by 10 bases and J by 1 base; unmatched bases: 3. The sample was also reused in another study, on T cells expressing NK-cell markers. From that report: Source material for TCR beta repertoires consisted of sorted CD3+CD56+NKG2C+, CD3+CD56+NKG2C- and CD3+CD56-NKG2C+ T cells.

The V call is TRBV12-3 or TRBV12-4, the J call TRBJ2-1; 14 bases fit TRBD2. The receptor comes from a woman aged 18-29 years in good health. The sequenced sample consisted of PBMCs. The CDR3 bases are TGTGCCACAAGACTAGCGGGAGGGTCCTACAATGAGCAGTTCTTC. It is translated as CATRLAGGSYNEQFF.